The present TCR beta chain was sequenced within a study of identical twins. Overall study results and limits: Weaker excess twin sharing was seen among beta out-of-frame sequences. Zero-insertion analyses might be partly confounded by invariant T cells like MAIT and iNKT.

This CDR3 has 12 amino acids. Trimming removed 7 bases from V and 2 bases from J, with 11 bases in between. Germline V gene data show CDR1 as SQVTM and CDR2 as ANQGSEA. There are a few counts of this clonotype. Its antigen is unidentified. It was template switching that added a universal primer site, and there were unique molecular identifiers on the cDNA. TCRdb analysed the 5' RACE reads with MiXCR anew, one entry per CDR3 protein. There are a few hundred thousand distinct CDR3 sequences in the sample; roughly a tenth occur only once, and about a tenth lies in the top ten. The source of this sequence is a man in his forties or fifties in good health. V and J are TRBV29-1 and TRBJ1-2; a weak D match, TRBD1 (5 bases). Input material: memory T cells sorted from blood. For the CDR3, the DNA is TGCAGCGCCCTTGGGGGGAACTATGGCTACACCTTC. This encodes CSALGGNYGYTF.